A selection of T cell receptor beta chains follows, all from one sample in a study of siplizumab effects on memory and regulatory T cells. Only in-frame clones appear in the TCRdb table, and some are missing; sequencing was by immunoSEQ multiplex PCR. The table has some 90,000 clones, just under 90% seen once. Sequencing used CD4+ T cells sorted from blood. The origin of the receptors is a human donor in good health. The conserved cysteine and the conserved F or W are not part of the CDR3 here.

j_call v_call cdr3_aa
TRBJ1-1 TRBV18 ASSESVGTEAF
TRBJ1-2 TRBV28 ASRDSSVGYT
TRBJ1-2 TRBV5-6 ASSFPGGRGYT
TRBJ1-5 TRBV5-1 ASSLDGPNQPQH
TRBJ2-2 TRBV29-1 SVDGLAGGLGVHRGAV
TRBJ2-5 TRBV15 ATSRDGREQETQY
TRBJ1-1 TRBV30 AWQEGGDTEAF
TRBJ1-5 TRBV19 ASSIAGGRQPQH
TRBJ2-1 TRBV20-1 SAGDSNEQF
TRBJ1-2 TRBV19 ASRGNEWGYT
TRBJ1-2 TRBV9 ASSARDSRLKADGYT
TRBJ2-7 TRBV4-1 ASSPPGGRGEYEQY
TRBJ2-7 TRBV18 ASSPTVSSYEQY
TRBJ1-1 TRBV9 ASSVAPGPMNTEAF
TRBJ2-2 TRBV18 ASSPEREFVGELF
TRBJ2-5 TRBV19 ASSIGGSQETQY
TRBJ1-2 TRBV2 ASSGDSPYGYT
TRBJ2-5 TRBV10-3 AISESGAGHRETQY
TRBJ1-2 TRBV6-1 ASSAGTGGYT
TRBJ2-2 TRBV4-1 ASSRPGRGRTGELF
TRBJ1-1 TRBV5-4 ASSASMMNTEAF
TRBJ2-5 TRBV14 ASSGLARETQY
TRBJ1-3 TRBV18 ASSLDRAGNTIY
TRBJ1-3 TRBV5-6 ASSLVGTAGNTIY
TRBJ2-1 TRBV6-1 ASSDSGRTSYNEQF
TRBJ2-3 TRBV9 ASSSGGGVSTDTQY
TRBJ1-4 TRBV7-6 ASSRQGVNEKLF
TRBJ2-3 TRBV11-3 ASSGRTGWVGDTQY
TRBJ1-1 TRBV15 ATSRDTGGPEAF
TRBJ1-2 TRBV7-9 ASSRGQDYGYT
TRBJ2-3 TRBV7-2 ASSPGSTDTQY
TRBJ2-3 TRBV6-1 AGSRQSGDTQY
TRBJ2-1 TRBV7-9 ASSTFRDFSYNEQF
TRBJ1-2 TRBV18 ASSPLGSLRDNYGYT
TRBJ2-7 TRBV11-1 ASSNSRAPVSYEQY
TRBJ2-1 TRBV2 ASSGGTSGAYNEQF
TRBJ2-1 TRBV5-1 ASSPGYAAEQF
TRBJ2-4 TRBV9 ASSRGQGRNIQY
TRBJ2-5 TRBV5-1 ASSLWGKETQY
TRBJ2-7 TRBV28 ASSFQLGLAGLSYEQY
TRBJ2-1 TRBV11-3 ASSPRGTAYNEQF
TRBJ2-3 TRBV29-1 SVGQGTSTDTQY
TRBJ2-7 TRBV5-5 ASSLGPGRFPYEQY
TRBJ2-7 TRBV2 ASSGGQGVYEQY
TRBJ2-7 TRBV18 ASSPTGSYEQY
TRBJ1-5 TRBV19 ASNKDRGLSGNQPQH
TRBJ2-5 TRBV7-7 ASSKQRLETQY
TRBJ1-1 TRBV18 ASSPLVGQTNTEAF
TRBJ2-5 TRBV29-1 SVEPKETQY
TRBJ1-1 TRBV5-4 ASSLGTGVNTEAF
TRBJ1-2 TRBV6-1 AYSDLGYT
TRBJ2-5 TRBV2 ASSSGQGSETQY
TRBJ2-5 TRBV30 AWGPGGERETQY
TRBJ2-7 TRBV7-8 ASSQGRSTGGYEQY
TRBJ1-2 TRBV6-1 ASSEQGMGYGYT
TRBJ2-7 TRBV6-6 ASSGDRVGYEQY